The 14 T cell receptor beta chains listed next were all sequenced from one sample in a study of blood T cells in healthy people across ages. A J-beta primer mix and a sample-barcoded 5' primer were used in a second PCR of about 7 to 12 cycles. MiXCR, applied by TCRdb to the 5' RACE reads, yields one record per CDR3 protein. The sample comprises 1,300,000 or so distinct CDR3 sequences, approximately 63% of which are singletons, and 5% to 7% rests with the top ten. Sequencing was performed on blood. Every receptor here comes from a man between 18 and 35 years old in good health.

This chain links TRBV12-3 or TRBV12-4 with TRBJ2-7; perhaps TRBD1 as D (6 bases). Deletions cut 5 bases from V and 7 bases from J, with 12 bases between. The CDR3 has 12 residues. The CDR3 sequence is CASSTRGWEQYF. Written as DNA, the CDR3 is TGTGCCAGCAGTACCAGGGGTTGGGAGCAGTACTTC.

The J gene is TRBJ2-1, the V gene TRBV28; 10 nucleotides agree with TRBD1. CDR3 length: 15 amino acids. Germline CDR1 reads MDHEN; CDR2 reads SYDVKM. The V and J ends lost 3 bases and 9 bases, in that order; junction bases with no gene match: 8. CDR3 amino acids: CASSFAGQGDTEQFF. CDR3 coding DNA: TGTGCCAGCAGTTTCGCAGGACAGGGGGATACTGAGCAGTTCTTC.

The chain combines TRBV20-1 with TRBJ1-2, with D tentatively TRBD1 (5 bases). Trimming took off 3 bases at V and 3 bases at J, with 11 bases between the two ends. Germline lookup yields CDR1 DFQATT and CDR2 SNEGSKA (reference sequence). The CDR3 has 13 amino acids. CDR3 amino acids: CSASGGGDYGYTF. In DNA form, the CDR3 reads TGCAGTGCTAGCGGAGGAGGGGACTATGGCTACACCTTC.

The chain is built from TRBV11-2 and TRBJ2-1; 8 nucleotides align to TRBD1. The CDR3 extends over 18 amino acids. Germline assignment: CDR1 SGHAT and CDR2 FQNNGV. V was clipped by 8 bases and J by 7 bases; unmatched bases: 22. This chain's CDR3 is CASSGSGGQGGHPNEQFF. In nucleotides, the CDR3 is TGTGCCAGCTCCGGTTCAGGGGGCCAAGGGGGCCATCCTAATGAGCAGTTCTTC.

The rearrangement uses TRBV4-1 and TRBJ1-4, with 8 bases identical to TRBD1. The trim removed 5 bases at V and 5 bases at J, leaving 7 bases unmatched. The length of the CDR3 is 15 residues. Germline V gene sequence: CDR1 MGHRA, CDR2 YSYEKL. CDR3 in amino acids: CASSTPGQVNEKLFF. The CDR3, as DNA: TGCGCCAGCAGCACCCCGGGACAGGTGAATGAAAAACTGTTTTTT.

The chain employs TRBV5-1 and TRBJ2-5; D possibly matches TRBD1 or TRBD2 (5 bases each). The better agreement between TRBJ2-7 and the DNA end casts doubt on the J call. The CDR3 is 16 amino acids. Germline V gene data show CDR1 as SGHRS and CDR2 as YFSETQ. The CDR3 region has the DNA TGCGCCAGCAGCTTGGAGGGGAGTGTTCTGGGGAACGAGCAGTACTTC. It yields the protein CASSLEGSVLGNEQYF.

This clonotype has only a few counts. J is TRBJ2-7 and V is TRBV14; TRBD2 might be the D (6 bases). CDR3 length: 12 residues. V lost 7 bases, J lost 6 bases, and 13 bases lay in between. Germline V gene data show CDR1 as SGHDN and CDR2 as FVKESK. CDR3 DNA sequence: TGTGCCAGCACTTTATACGGGGGCGAGCAGTACTTC. Translated, it gives CASTLYGGEQYF.

The J gene is TRBJ2-1, the V gene TRBV4-3, with 12 bases aligning to TRBD2. Per the germline V gene, CDR1 is LGHNA and CDR2 is YSLEER. There are 15 residues in the CDR3. Trimming removed 0 bases from V and 10 bases from J; junction bases left unmatched: 4. CDR3 protein: CASSQDITSGGEQFF. The CDR3 bases are TGCGCCAGCAGCCAAGATATAACTAGCGGGGGGGAGCAGTTCTTC.

A few counts support this clonotype. The rearrangement joins TRBV29-1 to TRBJ2-7; the D call may be TRBD1 or TRBD2 (6 bases each). The CDR3 runs 11 residues. Per germline, CDR1 SQVTM and CDR2 ANQGSEA. Trimming cost V 7 bases and J 7 bases, with 14 bases left between them. The CDR3 DNA sequence: TGCAGCGGGACAGTCGCGGGGGAGCAGTACTTC. Translating gives CSGTVAGEQYF.

V gene TRBV11-2 combines with J gene TRBJ2-7, with D perhaps TRBD1 or TRBD2 (5 bases each). The closer fit of TRBJ2-5 to the DNA end suggests the J call may be wrong. Germline lookup yields CDR1 SGHAT and CDR2 FQNNGV. The CDR3 spans 16 residues. The CDR3 nucleotides are TGTGCCAGCAGCTTAGAGTCCGGGGCCCTGGTAGAGACCCAGTACTTC. Protein product: CASSLESGALVETQYF.

To note about this clonotype: The junction shows a germline mismatch at one end, possibly a read error. J is TRBJ1-2 and V is TRBV3-1; 7 bases line up with TRBD1. The germline V gene has CDR1 LGHDT and CDR2 YNNKEL (reference sequence). This CDR3 is built from 13 residues. CDR3 nucleotides: TGTGCCAGCAGCTCGACAGGGACCTATGGCTACAGCTTC. It is translated as CASSSTGTYGYSF.

The chain employs TRBV14 and TRBJ1-1; D is uncertain. Germline V lookup: CDR1 SGHDN, CDR2 FVKESK. The V end lost 4 bases, the J end lost 0 bases, and 6 bases lay between the germline ends. CDR3 length equals 13 residues. The CDR3 protein is CASSPMMNTEAFF. CDR3 nucleotide sequence: TGTGCCAGCAGCCCAATGATGAACACTGAAGCTTTCTTT.

This clonotype was seen once. A much bigger clone sits one base away, suggesting this may be a read error. V is TRBV6-6 and J is TRBJ1-2; tentatively, D is TRBD1 (6 bases). The CDR3 extends over 13 amino acids. From germline, CDR1 is MNHNY and CDR2 SVGAGI (reference sequence). V was pared by 2 bases and J by 3 bases, with 7 bases between. Here the CDR3 DNA reads TGTGCCAGCAGTTACAACAGGGACTATGGCTACACCTTC. It yields the protein CASSYNRDYGYTF.

V usage is TRBV11-2 and J usage is TRBJ2-1, with D unresolved. V lost 5 bases and J lost 7, with 12 bases in between. This CDR3 has 13 residues. Per the germline V gene, CDR1 is SGHAT and CDR2 is FQNNGV. The CDR3 region is CASSPSRTNEQFF. The CDR3 DNA reads as TGTGCCAGCAGCCCCTCTCGTACGAATGAGCAGTTCTTC. The whole variable domain, remainder taken from reference TRBV11-2 and TRBJ2-1, is EAGVAQSPRYKIIEKRQSVAFWCNPISGHATLYWYQQILGQGPKLLIQFQNNGVVDDSQLPKDRFSAERLKGVDSTLKIQPAKLEDSAVYLCASSPSRTNEQFFGPGTRLTVL.